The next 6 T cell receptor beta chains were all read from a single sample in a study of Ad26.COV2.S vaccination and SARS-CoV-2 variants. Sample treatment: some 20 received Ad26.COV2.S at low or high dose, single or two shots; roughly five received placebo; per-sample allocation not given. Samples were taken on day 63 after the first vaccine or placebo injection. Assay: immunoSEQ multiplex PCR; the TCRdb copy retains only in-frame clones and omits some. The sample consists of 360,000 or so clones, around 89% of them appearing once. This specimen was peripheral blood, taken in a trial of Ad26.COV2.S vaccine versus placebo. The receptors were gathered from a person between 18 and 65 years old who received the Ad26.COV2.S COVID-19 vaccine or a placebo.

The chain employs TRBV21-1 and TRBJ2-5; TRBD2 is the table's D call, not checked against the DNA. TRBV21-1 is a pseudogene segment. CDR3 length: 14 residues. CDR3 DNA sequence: TGTGCCAGCAGCCACCCGGTCGGAGAGGAGACCCAGTACTTC. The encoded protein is CASSHPVGEETQYF.

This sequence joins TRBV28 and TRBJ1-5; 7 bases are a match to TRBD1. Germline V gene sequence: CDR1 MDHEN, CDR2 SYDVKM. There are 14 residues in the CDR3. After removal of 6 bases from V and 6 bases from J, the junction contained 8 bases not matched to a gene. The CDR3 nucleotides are TGTGCCAGCAGCCTAGGGGGCTGGGGTCAGCCCCAGCATTTT. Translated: CASSLGGWGQPQHF.

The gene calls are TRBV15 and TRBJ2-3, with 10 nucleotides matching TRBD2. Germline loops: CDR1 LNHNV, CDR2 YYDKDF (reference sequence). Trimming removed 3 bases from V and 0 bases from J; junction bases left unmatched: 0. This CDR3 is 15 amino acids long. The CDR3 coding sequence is TGTGCCACCAGCAGGGGACTAGCGAGCACAGATACGCAGTATTTT. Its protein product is CATSRGLASTDTQYF.

The CDR3 sequence is CASSQTAAGYTF. DNA for the CDR3: TGTGCCAGCAGCCAGACCGCAGCGGGCTACACCTTC. The chain uses TRBV12-3 or TRBV12-4 and TRBJ1-2; D is ambiguous. CDR3 length: 12 amino acids. Trimming shortened V by 6 bases and J by 8 bases, and 13 bases separated the two germline ends.

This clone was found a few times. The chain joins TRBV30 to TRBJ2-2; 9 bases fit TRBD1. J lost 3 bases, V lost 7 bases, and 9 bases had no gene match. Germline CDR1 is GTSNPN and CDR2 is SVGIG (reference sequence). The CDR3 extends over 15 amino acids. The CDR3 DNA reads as TGTGCCTCGGCCCTCCGACAGGGGGACACCGGGGAGCTGTTTTTT. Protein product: CASALRQGDTGELFF.

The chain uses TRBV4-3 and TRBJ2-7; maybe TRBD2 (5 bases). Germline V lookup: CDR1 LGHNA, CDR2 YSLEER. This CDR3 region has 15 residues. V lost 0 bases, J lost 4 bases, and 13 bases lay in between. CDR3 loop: CASSQDPRGGYEQYF. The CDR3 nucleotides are TGCGCCAGCAGCCAAGATCCCCGGGGTGGGTACGAGCAGTACTTC.